This entry is about one TCR beta chain. Its cognate antigen is unknown. Primed by a sample-barcoded 5' primer and a J-beta primer mix, a second PCR proceeded for roughly 6 to 12 cycles. TCRdb reprocessed the 5' RACE reads with MiXCR, giving one entry per CDR3 protein. The profile shows approximately 850,000 distinct CDR3 sequences, around 42% of them singletons. The source of the sample is a study of blood T cells in healthy people across ages. The V segment lost 6 bases and the J segment 3 bases; nucleotides outside the gene matches: 6. Germline assignment: CDR1 MNHEY and CDR2 SVGEGT. The CDR3 is 15 amino acids. There were healthy Caucasian individuals from Russia, aged roughly 6 to 100, serving as donors. Each sample yielded at least 7 million isolated PBMCs. General study findings and limits: Higher diversity and more naive CD4+ cells were features of long-lived donors, compared to aged donors.

This chain joins TRBV6-2 or TRBV6-3 and TRBJ2-4, with 9 bases lining up with TRBD1. The sample consisted of blood. The source of this sequence is a man aged 60 to 75 in good health. CDR3 in DNA: TGTGCCAGCAGAACAGGGGGCGCGGTCAAAAACATTCAGTACTTC. The encoded protein is CASRTGGAVKNIQYF.